Presented here are 9 T cell receptor beta chains from one specimen sequenced in a study of blood T cell repertoires in COVID-19. Sequenced by immunoSEQ multiplex PCR; TCRdb stores in-frame clones only, minus some. The profile shows about 350,000 clones, around nine tenths of them singletons. Sequencing input: PBMCs or T cells enriched from blood (not recorded which). The receptors here all came from a woman aged 25-40 years who had been exposed to COVID-19.

The chain uses TRBV10-2 and TRBJ1-2, with a tentative D call TRBD1 (6 bases). Germline V lookup: CDR1 WSHSY, CDR2 SAAADI. Trimming stripped 3 bases from V and 3 bases from J, with 14 bases between. This CDR3 is built from 15 residues. CDR3 nucleotides: TGCGCCAGCAGTGACCCCCCACAGGGCTACTATGGCTACACCTTC. It is translated as CASSDPPQGYYGYTF.

This chain connects TRBV29-1 to TRBJ2-2, with 7 bases fitting TRBD2. CDR3 length: 13 amino acids. After removal of 2 bases from V and 8 bases from J, the junction contained 5 bases not matched to a gene. The germline CDR1 and CDR2 sequences are SQVTM and ANQGSEA. CDR3 region: CSVEIRGGGELFF. The CDR3 nucleotides are TGCAGCGTTGAAATAAGGGGAGGGGGGGAGCTGTTTTTT.

This chain links TRBV7-9 with TRBJ2-2, with a tentative D call TRBD2 (6 bases). From germline, CDR1 is SEHNR and CDR2 FQNEAQ (reference sequence). The CDR3 consists of 19 residues. The V gene lost 2 bases and the J gene lost 7 bases, with 26 bases spanning the gap. The CDR3 DNA sequence: TGTGCCAGCAGCTTAAATTTTGGAGTTGGTGCGGGGATAGGCGGGGAGCTGTTTTTT. It translates to CASSLNFGVGAGIGGELFF.

The chain carries TRBV24-1 and TRBJ1-2; 8 bases agree with TRBD1. The CDR3 is 14 amino acids. V lost 3 bases, J lost 7 bases, and 6 bases stayed unmatched. Germline V gives CDR1 KGHDR, CDR2 SFDVKD. The CDR3 region has the DNA TGTGCCACCAGTGATGTGACAGGGGCCGGTGGCTACACCTTC. Amino acid sequence: CATSDVTGAGGYTF.

This rearrangement joins TRBV19 to TRBJ2-1; the D gene is possibly TRBD1 (5 bases). The CDR3 loop spans 15 amino acids. Germline loops: CDR1 LNHDA, CDR2 SQIVND (reference sequence). The V end was cut by 2 bases, the J end by 5 bases, with 13 bases between. CDR3 sequence: CASSIQGPMDNEQFF. The CDR3 DNA is TGTGCCAGTAGTATACAGGGCCCCATGGACAATGAGCAGTTCTTC.

This chain links TRBV19 with TRBJ1-2; TRBD1 agrees at 9 bases. Germline V gene data show CDR1 as LNHDA and CDR2 as SQIVND (reference sequence). The CDR3 has 13 residues. Germline trimming cut 4 bases from V and 4 bases from J; bases unmatched to any gene: 1. CDR3 in amino acids: CASSRDRVYGYTF. The CDR3, as DNA: TGTGCCAGTAGTAGGGACAGGGTCTATGGCTACACCTTC. Combining the CDR3 with reference TRBV19 and TRBJ1-2 gives the whole variable domain DGGITQSPKYLFRKEGQNVTLSCEQNLNHDAMYWYRQDPGQGLRLIYYSQIVNDFQKGDIAEGYSVSREKKESFPLTVTSAQKNPTAFYLCASSRDRVYGYTFGSGTRLTVV.

A single count supports this clone. The chain uses TRBV7-9 and TRBJ2-7, with D perhaps matching TRBD2 (6 bases). The CDR3 loop spans 13 amino acids. Germline assignment: CDR1 SEHNR and CDR2 FQNEAQ (reference sequence). V lost 7 bases to trimming and J lost 0 bases, with 10 bases between them. CDR3 residues: CASTSGDSYEQYF. CDR3 bases: TGTGCCAGCACCTCGGGGGACTCCTACGAGCAGTACTTC. The full variable domain, in which reference TRBV7-9 and TRBJ2-7 provide the parts outside the CDR3, is DTGVSQNPRHKITKRGQNVTFRCDPISEHNRLYWYRQTLGQGPEFLTYFQNEAQLEKSRLLSDRFSAERPKGSFSTLEIQRTEQGDSAMYLCASTSGDSYEQYFGPGTRLTVT.

The chain joins TRBV15 to TRBJ1-2; no reliable D call. Germline assignment: CDR1 LNHNV and CDR2 YYDKDF (reference sequence). Deletions cut 0 bases from V and 5 bases from J, with 13 bases between. The length of the CDR3 is 15 residues. CDR3 region: CATSRDGLSGYGYTF. CDR3 sequence (DNA): TGTGCCACCAGCAGAGATGGGCTGAGTGGGTATGGCTACACCTTC.

The genes are TRBV3-1 (or the pseudogene TRBV3-2) and TRBJ1-1; D gene ambiguous. V shed 1 base and J shed 14 bases, with 17 bases lying between them. This CDR3 has 13 residues. In germline, CDR1 is LGHDT, CDR2 YNNKEL (reference sequence). The CDR3 DNA is TGTGCCAGCAGCCAAGGTGCTTTGGGCGCAGGCTTCTTT. Translation: CASSQGALGAGFF.